This T cell receptor beta chain stems from a study of CD8+ T cells in alopecia areata. Study-wide background: Patients in the treated group were given tofacitinib by mouth, 5 to 10 mg twice a day. Treatment with tofacitinib (6 to 18 months) was followed by 6 months off drug. Study-wide results and caveats: With patients, TCR sharing proved less clear than in mice, a difference possibly related to HLA.

Sampling of alopecia areata patients yielded lesional scalp punch biopsies as well as peripheral blood. Reverse transcription of extracted RNA yielded cDNA, which provided the sequencing template. Generated by immunoSEQ multiplex PCR, the TCRdb table keeps only in-frame clones and is missing some. This table holds some 12,000 clones, about three fifths found once. Remarks on this clone: Its cognate antigen is unknown.

V shed 4 bases and J shed 3 bases, with 10 bases lying between them. The CDR3 runs 13 residues. Germline V CDR1 and CDR2: SNHLY, FYNNEI. The source material was skin. V and J are TRBV2 and TRBJ2-7, with a tentative D call TRBD1 (5 bases). This clonotype was obtained from a human donor with alopecia areata. The CDR3: CASSVNRLYEQYF. The DNA for the CDR3 is TGTGCCAGCAGTGTGAACAGGCTCTACGAGCAGTACTTC.